This T cell receptor (beta chain) was retrieved from a study of cytomegalovirus exposure and HLA in healthy donors. Whole-study findings and limits: A few chains tied to CMV proved CMV antigen-specific in vitro.

CDR1 is SGHRS, CDR2 YFSETQ, per germline. The length of the CDR3 is 17 residues. With respect to this clone: Antigen unknown. At one end the junction does not follow the germline gene, possibly because of a read error.

It was with 60 Vbeta and 13 Jbeta primers that the PCR ran. In the study's own analysis: Roughly 76 million unique TCR beta chains, 9.5 million to 11 million of them shared, were counted by a later analysis. Sequencing used immunoSEQ multiplex PCR; TCRdb keeps in-frame clones, though not all of them. From that table come the V and J calls and clone size; the DNA was used to work out D and trimming. Among roughly 200,000 clones listed, 80% to 85% were seen once. The chain couples TRBV5-1 to TRBJ2-2; 10 positions match TRBD2. The sequence was collected from a man aged 45 to 65 in good health and CMV-seronegative. What was sequenced was PBMCs. This CDR3 is CASSSVTSGQGTWELFF. CDR3 nucleotide sequence: TGCGCCAGCAGCTCGGTGACTAGCGGGCAAGGCACCTGGGAGCTGTTTTTT.